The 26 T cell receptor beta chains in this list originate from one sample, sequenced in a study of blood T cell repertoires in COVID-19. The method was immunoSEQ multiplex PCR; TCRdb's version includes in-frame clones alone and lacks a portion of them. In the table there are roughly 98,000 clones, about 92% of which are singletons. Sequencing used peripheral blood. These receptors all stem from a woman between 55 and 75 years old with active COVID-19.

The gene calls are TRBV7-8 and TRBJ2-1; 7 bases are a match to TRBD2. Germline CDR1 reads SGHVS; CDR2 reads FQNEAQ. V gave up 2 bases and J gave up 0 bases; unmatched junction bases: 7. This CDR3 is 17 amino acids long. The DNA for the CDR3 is TGTGCCAGCAGCTTACTACAGAGGGAGGGCTCCTACAATGAGCAGTTCTTC. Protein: CASSLLQREGSYNEQFF.

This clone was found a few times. The CDR3 DNA follows: TGTGCCAGCAGTCCCCGGACAGGGGGCTCTGGAAACACCATATATTTT. Protein: CASSPRTGGSGNTIYF. The chain joins TRBV28 to TRBJ1-3; TRBD1 matches 10 bases. CDR1 is MDHEN, CDR2 SYDVKM, per germline. CDR3 size: 16 residues. The V and J ends lost 5 bases and 0 bases, in that order; junction bases with no gene match: 4. The full variable domain, rest sourced from reference TRBV28 and TRBJ1-3, is DVKVTQSSRYLVKRTGEKVFLECVQDMDHENMFWYRQDPGLGLRLIYFSYDVKMKEKGDIPEGYSVSREKKERFSLILESASTNQTSMYLCASSPRTGGSGNTIYFGEGSWLTVV.

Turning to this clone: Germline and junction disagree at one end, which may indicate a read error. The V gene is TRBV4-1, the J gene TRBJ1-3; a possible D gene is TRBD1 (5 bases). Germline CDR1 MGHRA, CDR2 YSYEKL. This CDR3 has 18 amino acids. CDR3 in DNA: TGCGCCAGCAACCAAGATTCTAGAGGCAGGGCCTCTGGAAACACCATATATTTT. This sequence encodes CASNQDSRGRASGNTIYF.

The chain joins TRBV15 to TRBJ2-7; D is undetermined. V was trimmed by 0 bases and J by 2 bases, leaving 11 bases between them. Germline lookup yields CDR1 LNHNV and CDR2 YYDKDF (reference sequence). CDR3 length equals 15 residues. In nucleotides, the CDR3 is TGTGCCACCAGCAGAGAGGGCACCTTTGCCTACGAGCAGTACTTC. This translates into CATSREGTFAYEQYF.

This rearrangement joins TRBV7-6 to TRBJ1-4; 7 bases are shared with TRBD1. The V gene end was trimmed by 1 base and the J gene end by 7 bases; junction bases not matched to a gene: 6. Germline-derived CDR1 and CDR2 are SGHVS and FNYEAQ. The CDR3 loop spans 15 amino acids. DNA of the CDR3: TGTGCCAGCAGCTTAGGGGCGGACAGGACTGAAAAACTGTTTTTT. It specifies CASSLGADRTEKLFF.

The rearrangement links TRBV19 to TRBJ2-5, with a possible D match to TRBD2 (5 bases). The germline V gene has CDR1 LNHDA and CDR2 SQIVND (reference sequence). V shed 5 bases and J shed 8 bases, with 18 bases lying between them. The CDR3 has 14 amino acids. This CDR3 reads CASSSVGRDRTQYF. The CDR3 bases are TGTGCCAGTAGTTCCGTTGGACGGGATCGTACCCAGTACTTC.

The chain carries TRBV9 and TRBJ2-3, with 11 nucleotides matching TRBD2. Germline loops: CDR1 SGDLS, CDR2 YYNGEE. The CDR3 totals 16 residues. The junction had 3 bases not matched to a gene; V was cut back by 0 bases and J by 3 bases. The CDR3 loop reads CASSVDSGRGTDTQYF. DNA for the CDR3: TGTGCCAGCAGCGTAGATAGCGGGAGGGGGACAGATACGCAGTATTTT. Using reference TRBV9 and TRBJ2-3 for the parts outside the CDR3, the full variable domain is DSGVTQTPKHLITATGQRVTLRCSPRSGDLSVYWYQQSLDQGLQFLIQYYNGEERAKGNILERFSAQQFPDLHSELNLSSLELGDSALYFCASSVDSGRGTDTQYFGPGTRLTVL.

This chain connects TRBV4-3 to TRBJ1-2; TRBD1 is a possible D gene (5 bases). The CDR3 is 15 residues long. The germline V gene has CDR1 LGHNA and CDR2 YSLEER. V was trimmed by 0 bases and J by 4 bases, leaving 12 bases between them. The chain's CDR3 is CASSQDRGGAYGYTF. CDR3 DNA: TGCGCCAGCAGCCAAGATCGGGGGGGAGCCTATGGCTACACCTTC.

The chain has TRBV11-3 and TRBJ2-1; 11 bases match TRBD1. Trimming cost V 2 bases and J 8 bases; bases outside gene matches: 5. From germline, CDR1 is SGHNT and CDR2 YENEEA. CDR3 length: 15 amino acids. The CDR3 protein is CASSLSGTGGYEQFF. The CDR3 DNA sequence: TGTGCCAGCAGCTTATCTGGGACAGGGGGGTATGAGCAGTTCTTC. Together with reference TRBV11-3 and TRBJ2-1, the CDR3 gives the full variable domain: EAGVVQSPRYKIIEKKQPVAFWCNPISGHNTLYWYLQNLGQGPELLIRYENEEAVDDSQLPKDRFSAERLKGVDSTLKIQPAELGDSAVYLCASSLSGTGGYEQFFGPGTRLTVL.

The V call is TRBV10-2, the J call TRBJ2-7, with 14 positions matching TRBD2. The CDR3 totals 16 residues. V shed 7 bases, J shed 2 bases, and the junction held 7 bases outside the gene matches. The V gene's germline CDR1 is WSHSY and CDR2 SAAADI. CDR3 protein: CASKSTSGRVAYEQYF. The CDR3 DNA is TGCGCCAGCAAATCGACTAGCGGGAGGGTTGCCTACGAGCAGTACTTC.

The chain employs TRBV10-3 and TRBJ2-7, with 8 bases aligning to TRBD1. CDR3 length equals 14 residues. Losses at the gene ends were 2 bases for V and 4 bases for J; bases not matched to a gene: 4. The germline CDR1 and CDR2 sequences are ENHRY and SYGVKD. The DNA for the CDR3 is TGTGCCATCAGTGAGAGAGACAGGGGTTACGAGCAGTACTTC. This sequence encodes CAISERDRGYEQYF.

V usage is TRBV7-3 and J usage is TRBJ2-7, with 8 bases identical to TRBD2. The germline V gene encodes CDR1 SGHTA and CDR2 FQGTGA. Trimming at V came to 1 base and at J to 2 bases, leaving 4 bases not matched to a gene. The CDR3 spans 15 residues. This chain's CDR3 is CASSLMAGRAYEQYF. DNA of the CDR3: TGTGCCAGCAGCTTAATGGCCGGGAGGGCCTACGAGCAGTACTTC.

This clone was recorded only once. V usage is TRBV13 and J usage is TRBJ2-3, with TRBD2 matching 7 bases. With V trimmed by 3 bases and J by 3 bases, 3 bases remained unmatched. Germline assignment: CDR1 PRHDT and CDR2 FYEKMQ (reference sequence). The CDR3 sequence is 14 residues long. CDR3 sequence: CASSFSGNTDTQYF. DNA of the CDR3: TGTGCCAGCAGCTTCAGCGGGAATACAGATACGCAGTATTTT.

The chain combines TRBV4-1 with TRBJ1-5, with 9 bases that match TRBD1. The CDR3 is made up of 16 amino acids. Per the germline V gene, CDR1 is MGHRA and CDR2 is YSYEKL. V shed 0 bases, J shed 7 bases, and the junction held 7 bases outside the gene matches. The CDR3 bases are TGCGCCAGCAGCCAAGACCCGGGACAGGGACGGCAGCCCCAGCATTTT. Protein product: CASSQDPGQGRQPQHF.

The CDR3 sequence is CASSRGGSSYNEQFF. CDR3 nucleotide sequence: TGCGCCAGCAGCCGAGGCGGGAGCTCCTACAATGAGCAGTTCTTC. The chain has TRBV5-1 and TRBJ2-1; 7 positions agree with TRBD2. The germline V gene has CDR1 SGHRS and CDR2 YFSETQ. J gave up 0 bases and V 4 bases, and 4 bases lay outside the gene matches. The CDR3 length is 15 residues.

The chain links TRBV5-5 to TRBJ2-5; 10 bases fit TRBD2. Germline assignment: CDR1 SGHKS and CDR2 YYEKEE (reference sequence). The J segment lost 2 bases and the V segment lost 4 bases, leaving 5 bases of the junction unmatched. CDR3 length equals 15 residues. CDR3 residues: CASSRVTSGQETQYF. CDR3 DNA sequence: TGTGCCAGCAGCCGCGTGACTAGCGGGCAAGAGACCCAGTACTTC.

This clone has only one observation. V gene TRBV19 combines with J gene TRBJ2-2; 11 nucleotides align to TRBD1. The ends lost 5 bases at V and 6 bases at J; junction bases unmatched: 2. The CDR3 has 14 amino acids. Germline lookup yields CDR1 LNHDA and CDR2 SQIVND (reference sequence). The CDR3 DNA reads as TGTGCCAGTAGTTGGGGACAGGGGGCCGGGGAGCTGTTTTTT. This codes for CASSWGQGAGELFF.

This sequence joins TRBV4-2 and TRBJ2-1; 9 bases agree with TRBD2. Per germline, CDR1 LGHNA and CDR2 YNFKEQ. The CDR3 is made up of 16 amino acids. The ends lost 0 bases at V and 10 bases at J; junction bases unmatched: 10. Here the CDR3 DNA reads TGTGCCAGCAGCCAAGATCACGGCCCTAGCGGGGCCGAGCAGTTCTTC. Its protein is CASSQDHGPSGAEQFF.

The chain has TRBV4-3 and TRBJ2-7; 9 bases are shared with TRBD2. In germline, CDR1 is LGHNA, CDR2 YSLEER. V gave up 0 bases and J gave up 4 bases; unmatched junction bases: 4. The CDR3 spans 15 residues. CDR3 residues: CASSQEAGGQYEQYF. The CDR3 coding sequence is TGCGCCAGCAGCCAAGAGGCGGGGGGGCAGTACGAGCAGTACTTC.

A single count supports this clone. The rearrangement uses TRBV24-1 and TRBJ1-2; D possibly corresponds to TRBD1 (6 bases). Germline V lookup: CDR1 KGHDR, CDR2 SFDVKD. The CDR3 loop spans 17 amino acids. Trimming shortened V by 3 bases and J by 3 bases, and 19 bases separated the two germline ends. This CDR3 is CATSDGMGYRADYGYTF. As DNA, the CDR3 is TGTGCCACCAGTGATGGGATGGGATACAGGGCCGACTATGGCTACACCTTC.

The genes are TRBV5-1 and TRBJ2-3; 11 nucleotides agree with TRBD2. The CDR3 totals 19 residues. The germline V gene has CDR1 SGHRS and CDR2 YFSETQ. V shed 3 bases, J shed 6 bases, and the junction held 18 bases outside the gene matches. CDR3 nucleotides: TGCGCCAGCAGCTCCCGCCCCGGGACTAGCGGACCTCTTGGGGATACGCAGTATTTT. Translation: CASSSRPGTSGPLGDTQYF.

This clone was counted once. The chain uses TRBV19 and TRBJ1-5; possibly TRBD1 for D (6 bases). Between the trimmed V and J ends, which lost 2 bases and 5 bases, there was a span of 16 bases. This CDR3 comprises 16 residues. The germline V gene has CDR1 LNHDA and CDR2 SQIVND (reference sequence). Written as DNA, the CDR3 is TGTGCCAGTAGTATACTTGCGACAGGCGGTCATCAGCCCCAGCATTTT. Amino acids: CASSILATGGHQPQHF. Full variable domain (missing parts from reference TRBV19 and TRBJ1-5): DGGITQSPKYLFRKEGQNVTLSCEQNLNHDAMYWYRQDPGQGLRLIYYSQIVNDFQKGDIAEGYSVSREKKESFPLTVTSAQKNPTAFYLCASSILATGGHQPQHFGDGTRLSIL.

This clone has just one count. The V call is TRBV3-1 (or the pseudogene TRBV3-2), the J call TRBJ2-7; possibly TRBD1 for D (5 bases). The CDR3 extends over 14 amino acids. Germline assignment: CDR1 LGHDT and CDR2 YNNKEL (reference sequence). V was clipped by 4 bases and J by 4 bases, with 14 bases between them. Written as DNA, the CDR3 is TGTGCCAGCAGCCGTTCGCAGGGTTGGTACGAGCAGTACTTC. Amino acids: CASSRSQGWYEQYF.

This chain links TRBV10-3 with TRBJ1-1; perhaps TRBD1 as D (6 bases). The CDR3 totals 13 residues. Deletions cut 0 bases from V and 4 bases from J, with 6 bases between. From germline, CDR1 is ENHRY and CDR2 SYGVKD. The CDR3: CAISESGGTEAFF. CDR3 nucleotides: TGTGCCATCAGTGAGTCAGGGGGCACTGAAGCTTTCTTT.

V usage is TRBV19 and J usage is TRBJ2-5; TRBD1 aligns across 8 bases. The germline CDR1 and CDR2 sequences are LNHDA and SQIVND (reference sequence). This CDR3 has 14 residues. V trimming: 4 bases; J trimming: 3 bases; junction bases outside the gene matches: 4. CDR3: CASSRRQGKETQYF. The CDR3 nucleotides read TGTGCCAGTAGTAGGCGACAGGGGAAAGAGACCCAGTACTTC.

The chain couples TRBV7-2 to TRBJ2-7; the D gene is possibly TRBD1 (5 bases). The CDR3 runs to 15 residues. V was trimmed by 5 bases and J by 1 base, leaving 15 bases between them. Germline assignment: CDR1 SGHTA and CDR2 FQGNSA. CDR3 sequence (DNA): TGTGCCAGCAGCCCCAGTCAGGGCGGTTCCTACGAGCAGTACTTC. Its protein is CASSPSQGGSYEQYF.